The source of this TCR beta chain is a study of tumor-infiltrating lymphocytes in primary liver carcinoma. Study outcomes and limitations: Just about 7-25% of leading clones were found in every one of five regions.

A primer matching the constant region was used to make TCR beta cDNA from approximately 520 ng of total RNA. Generation of the TCR beta libraries relied on three nested multiplex PCR rounds using slightly modified ARM-PCR. PCR rounds one and two used TRBV1-TRBV30 forward primers with a C-beta reverse primer for around 9 cycles each. TCRdb ran MiXCR on the multiplex PCR reads and lists one entry per CDR3 protein. The table shows 99,000 or so distinct CDR3 sequences, with around 63% occurring only once. The CDR3 is made up of 17 amino acids. J gave up 1 base and V 4 bases, and 5 bases lay outside the gene matches. Looked up from germline, CDR1 is LGHNA and CDR2 is YNFKEQ. Judged by abundance, this clonotype is medium-sized. Its cognate antigen is unknown. Investigators took RNA and DNA out together from about 21-30 mg of unsorted bulk tissue.

The rearrangement links TRBV4-2 to TRBJ2-2; TRBD2 agrees at 11 bases. The sequenced sample consisted of liver tumor tissue from sampling region 5. Subset described: tumor region T5, tumor centre. The source is a woman between 55 and 75 years old with primary liver carcinoma and hepatitis B virus infection. The CDR3 protein is CASSPRGLAVNTGELFF. The CDR3 DNA sequence: TGTGCCAGCAGCCCCCGGGGACTAGCGGTGAACACCGGGGAGCTGTTTTTT.